Below are 13 T cell receptor beta chains sequenced from a single sample in a study of CD4 T cells in relation to SARS-CoV-2 and coronaviruses. Using immunoSEQ multiplex PCR, the repertoire was profiled, and TCRdb retains in-frame clones only, with some absent. Altogether roughly 19,000 clones are present, more than 60% being singletons, with the ten largest covering about a sixth. The unexposed donors gave CD4+ T cells in about 2010-2019, prior to COVID-19. The cells were cultured for less than twelve days before CD4+ T cells were isolated. Antigens of these TCRs are unknown. Sequencing was carried out using CD4+ T cells from PBMCs, cultured in vitro. These receptors were taken from a human donor in good health.

The rearrangement links TRBV28 to TRBJ1-2; D perhaps matches TRBD1 (5 bases). CDR3 length equals 13 residues. Germline V gene lookup returns CDR1 MDHEN and CDR2 SYDVKM. V was cut by 3 bases and J by 7 bases, with 12 bases left in between. The CDR3 is CASSFRPGTGYTF. CDR3 in DNA: TGTGCCAGCAGTTTTCGGCCAGGGACTGGCTACACCTTC.

The chain uses TRBV5-1 and TRBJ2-1; D remains unclear. Per germline, CDR1 SGHRS and CDR2 YFSETQ. Between the trimmed V and J ends, which lost 6 bases and 0 bases, there was a span of 10 bases. This CDR3 has 14 residues. CDR3 DNA: TGCGCCAGCACTATTGACACCTCCTACAATGAGCAGTTCTTC. Translation gives CASTIDTSYNEQFF.

The chain has TRBV7-8 and TRBJ2-1; D is unclear. The CDR3 length is 12 residues. Trimming pared 0 bases from V and 7 bases from J, leaving 4 bases between. Germline values: CDR1 SGHVS, CDR2 FQNEAQ. In DNA form, the CDR3 reads TGTGCCAGCAGCTTAGCGAATAATGAGCAGTTCTTC. Its translation is CASSLANNEQFF. Full variable domain (remainder filled in from reference TRBV7-8 and TRBJ2-1): GAGVSQSPRYKVAKRGQDVALRCDPISGHVSLFWYQQALGQGPEFLTYFQNEAQLDKSGLPSDRFFAERPEGSVSTLKIQRTQQEDSAVYLCASSLANNEQFFGPGTRLTVL.

This chain uses TRBV30 with TRBJ1-6; possible D gene TRBD1, 6 bases. V was shortened by 3 bases and J by 6 bases, with 6 bases between the two germline ends. The CDR3 contains 12 residues. The V gene's germline CDR1 is GTSNPN and CDR2 SVGIG (reference sequence). The CDR3 here is CAWRDSNSPLHF. The CDR3 region has the DNA TGTGCCTGGAGGGACAGTAATTCACCCCTCCACTTT.

V is TRBV9 and J is TRBJ1-2; D uncertain. This CDR3 contains 13 residues. Looked up from germline, CDR1 is SGDLS and CDR2 is YYNGEE. V was cut by 3 bases and J by 8 bases, with 14 bases left in between. As DNA, the CDR3 is TGTGCCAGCAGCGGAAGCCCGGGGTACGGCTACACCTTC. Residues: CASSGSPGYGYTF.

This clone was observed a few times. V is TRBV5-8 and J is TRBJ1-2; 7 nucleotides line up with TRBD1. The V segment lost 2 bases and the J segment 9 bases; nucleotides outside the gene matches: 13. This CDR3 region has 15 residues. CDR1 and CDR2 (germline): SGHTS, YDEGEE. CDR3 sequence reads: CASSFIDRVILSYTF. DNA for the CDR3: TGTGCCAGCAGCTTCATCGACAGGGTGATCCTAAGCTACACCTTC.

This chain connects TRBV3-1 (or the pseudogene TRBV3-2) to TRBJ2-3; a weak D match, TRBD1 (9 bases). Germline CDR1 and CDR2: LGHDT and YNNKEL (reference sequence). Between the trimmed V and J ends, which lost 4 bases and 5 bases, there was a span of 28 bases. The CDR3 is made up of 19 amino acids. The CDR3 nucleotides are TGTGCCAGCAGCCGGCGACAGGGGGGTTTAGCGGGAATTCTAGATACGCAGTATTTT. Residues: CASSRRQGGLAGILDTQYF.

Concerning this clone: At one boundary the junction diverges from the germline segment, which might be a read error. The genes are TRBV5-1 and TRBJ2-3, with 7 nucleotides matching TRBD2. Germline V lookup: CDR1 SGHRS, CDR2 YFSETQ. The CDR3 loop spans 15 amino acids. CDR3: CASRLGGGLADTQYF. CDR3 nucleotides: TGCGCCAGCAGATTGGGGGGAGGGCTCGCAGATACGCAGTATTTT.

The chain couples TRBV13 to TRBJ2-1, with unresolved D. V lost 3 bases to trimming and J lost 8 bases, with 14 bases between them. CDR3 length equals 14 residues. Looked up from germline, CDR1 is PRHDT and CDR2 is FYEKMQ (reference sequence). Written as DNA, the CDR3 is TGTGCCAGCAGCTTTGTCTCCATCCCACATGAGCAGTTCTTC. Protein product: CASSFVSIPHEQFF.

The chain carries TRBV5-1 and TRBJ1-2; D not certain. The CDR3 runs 13 residues. V shed 0 bases and J shed 0 bases, with 3 bases lying between them. The germline V gene has CDR1 SGHRS and CDR2 YFSETQ. The CDR3 DNA is TGCGCCAGCAGCTTGGGGGCTAACTATGGCTACACCTTC. Translated: CASSLGANYGYTF. Based on the CDR3 plus reference TRBV5-1 and TRBJ1-2, the full variable domain is KAGVTQTPRYLIKTRGQQVTLSCSPISGHRSVSWYQQTPGQGLQFLFEYFSETQRNKGNFPGRFSGRQFSNSRSEMNVSTLELGDSALYLCASSLGANYGYTFGSGTRLTVV.

The genes are TRBV19 and TRBJ1-6; 7 positions agree with TRBD1. CDR3 length: 14 amino acids. Per the germline V gene, CDR1 is LNHDA and CDR2 is SQIVND (reference sequence). The V and J ends lost 7 bases and 9 bases, in that order; junction bases with no gene match: 9. The CDR3 nucleotides read TGTGCCAGTAAATCGACAGGGTCGAGTTCACCCCTCCACTTT. Translated, it gives CASKSTGSSSPLHF. The full variable domain, with the rest looked up from reference TRBV19 and TRBJ1-6, is DGGITQSPKYLFRKEGQNVTLSCEQNLNHDAMYWYRQDPGQGLRLIYYSQIVNDFQKGDIAEGYSVSREKKESFPLTVTSAQKNPTAFYLCASKSTGSSSPLHFGNGTRLTVT.

This clone appeared once. J is TRBJ2-3 and V is TRBV2; D not resolved. With 11 bases removed from V and 2 bases from J, the gap between germline ends came to 14 bases. The length of the CDR3 is 13 residues. From germline, CDR1 is SNHLY and CDR2 FYNNEI. CDR3 protein: CAFSETFTDTQYF. The CDR3 bases are TGTGCCTTCAGTGAAACCTTCACAGATACGCAGTATTTT.

The V and J genes are TRBV19 and TRBJ2-1; D remains ambiguous. CDR3 size: 12 residues. The V end was cut by 6 bases, the J end by 10 bases, with 13 bases between. The germline V gene has CDR1 LNHDA and CDR2 SQIVND (reference sequence). The CDR3 DNA is TGTGCCAGTAGCGATTTGGCGATGGAGCAGTTCTTC. Its protein is CASSDLAMEQFF.